This T cell receptor (beta chain) appears in the sequencing data of a study of beta chain features in type 1 diabetes. Across the study: Across every sample, about 110 million sorted cells were examined in total.

Each of the CD4+ naive, central memory, regulatory and stem cell-like memory populations was sorted via CD45RO/CCR7/CD25/CD127/CD95/CD27. The isolated RNA, all of it, was reverse transcribed, so expressed TCRB transcripts were what got sequenced. Assay used: immunoSEQ multiplex PCR; TCRdb lists only in-frame clones, some missing. The sample consists of almost 350,000 clones, roughly 21% of them appearing once. Trimming stripped 4 bases from V and 6 bases from J, with 13 bases between. The CDR3 is made up of 13 amino acids. CDR1 and CDR2 (germline): SGHRS, YFSETQ. This chain links TRBV5-1 with TRBJ1-1, with D possibly being TRBD1 (5 bases). The sequence came from a woman aged 18-30 years in good health. The specimen sequenced was naive CD4+ T cells from blood. The CDR3 reads CASSPSGVSEAFF. The CDR3 bases are TGCGCCAGCAGCCCCTCGGGGGTTTCTGAAGCTTTCTTT.